Below, one T cell receptor beta chain is given with its context. No antigen is known for it. The CDR3 runs to 14 residues. The germline V and J ends were trimmed by 4 bases and 7 bases, with 11 bases remaining between them. From germline, CDR1 is SGHDN and CDR2 FVKESK. A roughly 120-subject validation cohort, separate from the roughly 670-subject first cohort, supplied the donors. This entry belongs to a study of cytomegalovirus exposure and HLA in healthy donors. General study results and limits: According to a subsequent analysis, TCR clusters from the first cohort were inclined to appear together in the roughly 130 validation repertoires. A few CMV-associated chains were confirmed in vitro to be specific for CMV antigens.

Generated by immunoSEQ multiplex PCR, the TCRdb table keeps only in-frame clones and is missing some. The table records some 350,000 clones, around 90% of them present only once. This receptor was obtained from a woman aged 30 to 39 in good health and CMV-seropositive. The gene calls are TRBV14 and TRBJ1-6; no firm D call. The sample taken for sequencing was PBMCs. The CDR3 reads CASSPEGQNSPLHF. DNA for the CDR3: TGTGCCAGCAGCCCCGAGGGTCAGAATTCACCCCTCCACTTT.